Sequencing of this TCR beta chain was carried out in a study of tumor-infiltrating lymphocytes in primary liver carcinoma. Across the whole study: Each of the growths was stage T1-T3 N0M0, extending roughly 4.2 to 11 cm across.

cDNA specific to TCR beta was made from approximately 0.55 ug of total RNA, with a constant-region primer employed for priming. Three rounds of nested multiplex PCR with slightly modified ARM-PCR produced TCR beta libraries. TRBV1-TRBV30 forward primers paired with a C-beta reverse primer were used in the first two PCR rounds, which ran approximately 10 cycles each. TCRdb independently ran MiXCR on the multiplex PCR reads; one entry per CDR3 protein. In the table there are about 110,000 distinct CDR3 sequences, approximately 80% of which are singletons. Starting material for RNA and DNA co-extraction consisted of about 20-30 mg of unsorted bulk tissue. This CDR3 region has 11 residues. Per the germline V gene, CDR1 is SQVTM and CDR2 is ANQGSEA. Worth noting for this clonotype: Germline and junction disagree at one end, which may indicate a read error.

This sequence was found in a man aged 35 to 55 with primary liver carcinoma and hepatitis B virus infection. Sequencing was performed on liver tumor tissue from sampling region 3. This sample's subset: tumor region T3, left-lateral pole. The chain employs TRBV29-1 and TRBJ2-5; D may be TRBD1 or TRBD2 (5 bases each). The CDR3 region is CSVDGGESQNF. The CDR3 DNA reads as TGCAGCGTTGATGGGGGAGAGTCCCAGAACTTC.